The clone carrying this TCR beta chain has a single count. The data derive from a study of blood T cell repertoires in COVID-19. In the study overall: Researchers got acute and convalescent COVID-19 samples from the United States, Italy and Spain.

Germline CDR1 SEHNR, CDR2 FQNEAQ (reference sequence). The length of the CDR3 is 16 residues. J lost 2 bases, V lost 6 bases, and 10 bases had no gene match. Donors were grouped by their self-reported clinical history. Symptom resolution, clearance, or two negative PCRs marked donors in Cohort 3 as recovered. Per the original methods: Amplification of reference gene primers was used by the study to estimate nucleated cell counts. Assay: immunoSEQ multiplex PCR; the TCRdb copy retains only in-frame clones and omits some. Clone size and V and J calls were adopted from that table, with D and trimming inferred from the DNA. In the table there are a few hundred thousand clones, over 65% of which are singletons.

This chain joins TRBV7-9 and TRBJ1-1, with 9 bases aligning to TRBD1. The specimen was PBMCs or T cells enriched from blood (not recorded which). The receptor was derived from a woman aged 60-75 years who had recovered from COVID-19. The CDR3 nucleotides read TGTGCCAGCAGGCAAGGGGGACAGGGTATAAACACTGAAGCTTTCTTT. It encodes CASRQGGQGINTEAFF.